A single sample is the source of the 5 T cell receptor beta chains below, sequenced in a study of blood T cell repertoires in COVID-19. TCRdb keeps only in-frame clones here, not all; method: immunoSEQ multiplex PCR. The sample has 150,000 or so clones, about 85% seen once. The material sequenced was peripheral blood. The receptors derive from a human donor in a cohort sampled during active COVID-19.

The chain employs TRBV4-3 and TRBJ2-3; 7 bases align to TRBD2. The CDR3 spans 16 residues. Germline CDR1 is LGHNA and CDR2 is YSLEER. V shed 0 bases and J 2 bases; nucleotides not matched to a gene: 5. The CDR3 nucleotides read TGCGCCAGCAGCCAAGATGGGAGGGCCTTCACAGATACGCAGTATTTT. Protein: CASSQDGRAFTDTQYF.

This chain's CDR3 is CASSKPDRVHEQYF. DNA of the CDR3: TGCGCCAGCAGCAAGCCTGACAGGGTGCACGAGCAGTACTTC. The gene calls are TRBV5-1 and TRBJ2-7, with 7 bases identical to TRBD1. Germline loops: CDR1 SGHRS, CDR2 YFSETQ. Trimming took 4 bases from V and 5 from J; bases not matched to a gene: 9. This CDR3 spans 14 amino acids.

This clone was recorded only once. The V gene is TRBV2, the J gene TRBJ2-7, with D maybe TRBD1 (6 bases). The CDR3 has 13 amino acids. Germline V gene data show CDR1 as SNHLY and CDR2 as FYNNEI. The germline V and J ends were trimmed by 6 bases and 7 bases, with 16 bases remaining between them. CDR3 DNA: TGTGCCAGCAGGGACAGACCGGAGTGGGAGCAGTACTTC. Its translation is CASRDRPEWEQYF.

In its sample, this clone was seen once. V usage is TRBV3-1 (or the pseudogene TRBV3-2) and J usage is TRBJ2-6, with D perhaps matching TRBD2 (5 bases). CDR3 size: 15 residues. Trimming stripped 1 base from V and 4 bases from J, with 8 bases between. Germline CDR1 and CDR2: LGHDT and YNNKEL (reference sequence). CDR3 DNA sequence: TGTGCCAGCAGCCAAGCCCCGGGAGGGGCCAACGTCCTGACTTTC. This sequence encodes CASSQAPGGANVLTF.

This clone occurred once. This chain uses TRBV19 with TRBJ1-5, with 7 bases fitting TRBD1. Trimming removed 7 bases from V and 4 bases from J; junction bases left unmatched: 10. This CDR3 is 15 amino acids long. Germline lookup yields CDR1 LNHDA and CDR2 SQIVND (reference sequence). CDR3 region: CASKADRAWNQPQHF. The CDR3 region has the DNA TGTGCCAGTAAAGCAGACAGGGCATGGAATCAGCCCCAGCATTTT.